Included here is one T cell receptor beta chain sequence, with context. What it recognizes is unknown. The CDR3 totals 12 residues. The V gene end was trimmed by 6 bases and the J gene end by 7 bases; junction bases not matched to a gene: 5. Germline CDR1 ENHRY, CDR2 SYGVKD. The sample originates from a study of T cell responses to AZD1222 COVID-19 vaccine. Study summary: Pooled in the analysis were second doses at about 4 or about 12 weeks.

Sequencing used immunoSEQ multiplex PCR; TCRdb keeps in-frame clones, though not all of them. The sample lists roughly 120,000 clones, over 75% seen once, with approximately 5.9% in the top ten. Study-wide findings and caveats: Spike as a whole was targeted by vaccine-associated CD4 TCRs, dominant at 160-218 and 743-854. Among spike-specific TCRs, nearly half reportedly target unmutated variant regions.

The rearrangement uses TRBV10-3 and TRBJ1-2; 7 bases are shared with TRBD1. Here the sequenced sample was peripheral blood, taken on day 0 of AZD1222 vaccination. The TCR was taken from an adult in good health. DNA for the CDR3: TGTGCCATCAGAGGAGACAGGGCTGGCTACACCTTC. It yields the protein CAIRGDRAGYTF.